The 31 T cell receptor beta chains reported below all come from one sample, sequenced in a study of T cells in Graves' hyperthyroidism and ophthalmopathy. The CDR3 regions of TCR beta were amplified from RNA transcripts. The study used the HTBI primer set for a first-round RT-PCR of the TCR CDR3. TCRdb fed the multiplex PCR reads into MiXCR, producing one record per CDR3 protein. Counted here are 690,000 or so distinct CDR3 sequences, roughly a sixth occurring once; the ten biggest clones make up 16%. Material: blood. All receptors derive from a woman in her fifties or sixties with Graves' hyperthyroidism that later progressed to Graves' ophthalmopathy.

Concerning this clonotype: With a much larger clone just one base away, this may be a read error. J is TRBJ1-1 and V is TRBV6-1, with 9 bases fitting TRBD1. This CDR3 is 16 amino acids long. Germline lookup yields CDR1 MNHNS and CDR2 SASEGT. V lost 7 bases to trimming and J lost 4 bases; unmatched junction nucleotides: 13. CDR3 coding DNA: TGTGCCAGCAATTACACCAGACCGACAGGGGGCACTGAAGCTTTCTTT. Translation gives CASNYTRPTGGTEAFF.

The V gene is TRBV4-1, the J gene TRBJ2-3, with D uncertain. V was pared by 0 bases and J by 0 bases, with 10 bases between. This CDR3 has 16 residues. Germline V gene lookup returns CDR1 MGHRA and CDR2 YSYEKL. The CDR3: CASSQDSLESTDTQYF. DNA of the CDR3: TGCGCCAGCAGCCAAGATTCGCTCGAGAGCACAGATACGCAGTATTTT.

In this sample, this clonotype turned up many times. The chain has TRBV3-1 and TRBJ2-3; 7 nucleotides agree with TRBD1. CDR3 length: 14 residues. J gave up 4 bases and V 4 bases, and 5 bases lay outside the gene matches. Germline assignment: CDR1 LGHDT and CDR2 YNNKEL (reference sequence). The CDR3 protein is CASSLRDRSDTQYF. The DNA of the CDR3 is TGTGCCAGCAGCCTCCGGGACAGATCAGATACGCAGTATTTT.

The sample holds many counts of this clonotype. The chain joins TRBV7-2 to TRBJ2-7; no clear D gene. The V and J ends lost 0 bases and 6 bases respectively, with 15 bases between them. Germline assignment: CDR1 SGHTA and CDR2 FQGNSA. The CDR3 totals 15 residues. The CDR3: CASSLADTIPREQYF. DNA of the CDR3: TGTGCCAGCAGCTTAGCGGATACCATACCCCGCGAGCAGTACTTC.

This clonotype was detected only a few times. The rearrangement uses TRBV6-6 and TRBJ1-2, with no clear D. Germline V gene lookup returns CDR1 MNHNY and CDR2 SVGAGI (reference sequence). Trimming pared 1 base from V and 8 bases from J, leaving 14 bases between. The CDR3 is 14 amino acids. The CDR3 DNA reads TGTGCCAGCAGTTACTATCCGGGTGAACGGGGCTACACCTTC. This sequence encodes CASSYYPGERGYTF.

The table lists this clonotype with many counts. V and J are TRBV6-1 and TRBJ2-5; 8 bases are a match to TRBD2. The CDR3 sequence is 15 residues long. V lost 0 bases to trimming and J lost 5 bases; unmatched junction nucleotides: 5. Looked up from germline, CDR1 is MNHNS and CDR2 is SASEGT. CDR3 in DNA: TGTGCCAGCAGTGAAGCACAACTAGCGGTGGAGACCCAGTACTTC. This gives the protein CASSEAQLAVETQYF.

Concerning this clonotype: The junction does not match germline at one end; this may be a read error. The chain recombines TRBV7-2 with TRBJ2-2; a possible D gene is TRBD2 (5 bases). The V gene's germline CDR1 is SGHTA and CDR2 FQGNSA. The CDR3 contains 15 residues. CDR3 amino acids: CASRPDDRYTGELFF. The CDR3 nucleotides read TGTGCCAGCAGACCAGACGACCGCTACACCGGGGAGCTGTTCTTT. The entire variable domain, with the rest obtained from reference TRBV7-2 and TRBJ2-2, is as follows: GAGVSQSPSNKVTEKGKDVELRCDPISGHTALYWYRQSLGQGLEFLIYFQGNSAPDKSGLPSDRFSAERTGGSVSTLTIQRTQQEDSAVYLCASRPDDRYTGELFFGEGSRLTVL.

This clonotype has a count of ten or more. The chain uses TRBV2 and TRBJ1-1, with D possibly TRBD1 on 6 matching bases. The CDR3 extends over 11 amino acids. V dropped 4 bases and J dropped 7 bases, with 7 bases sitting between them. Germline V gene lookup returns CDR1 SNHLY and CDR2 FYNNEI. CDR3 bases: TGTGCCAGCAGTGGGACAGTTGAAGCTTTCTTT. It is translated as CASSGTVEAFF. Full variable domain (missing parts from reference TRBV2 and TRBJ1-1): EPEVTQTPSHQVTQMGQEVILRCVPISNHLYFYWYRQILGQKVEFLVSFYNNEISEKSEIFDDQFSVERPDGSNFTLKIRSTKLEDSAMYFCASSGTVEAFFGQGTRLTVV.

This clonotype was found many times. The rearrangement joins TRBV15 to TRBJ1-5; D not resolved. The CDR3 runs 15 residues. The germline CDR1 and CDR2 sequences are LNHNV and YYDKDF (reference sequence). Trimming pared 0 bases from V and 9 bases from J, leaving 15 bases between. The CDR3 loop reads CATSRDRVWSRPQHF. The CDR3 DNA is TGTGCCACCAGCAGAGATCGGGTGTGGTCCCGGCCCCAGCATTTT.

This clonotype has just a few counts. This chain links TRBV4-1 with TRBJ1-1, with TRBD1 matching over 7 bases. This CDR3 spans 17 amino acids. Germline V lookup: CDR1 MGHRA, CDR2 YSYEKL. With 5 bases clipped from V and 5 bases from J, the junction kept 17 bases outside the gene matches. The CDR3 DNA reads TGCGCCAGCAGCGAGCAACCCCTTTCGACAGGGTATACTGAAGCTTTCTTT. It translates to CASSEQPLSTGYTEAFF.

The rearrangement uses TRBV11-2 and TRBJ2-5; 7 bases are shared with TRBD1. The CDR3 sequence is 13 residues long. Trimming took 5 bases from V and 6 from J; bases not matched to a gene: 6. The germline CDR1 and CDR2 sequences are SGHAT and FQNNGV. The CDR3 DNA follows: TGTGCCAGCAGCGCGGACAGGCGAAAGACCCAGTACTTC. Encoded protein: CASSADRRKTQYF.

This clonotype was seen many times. This chain uses TRBV20-1 with TRBJ1-2; a possible D gene is TRBD1 (6 bases). V was trimmed by 3 bases and J by 7 bases, leaving 12 bases between them. The CDR3 totals 12 residues. Germline V CDR1 and CDR2: DFQATT, SNEGSKA (reference sequence). CDR3 loop: CSASAQGFGYTF. The CDR3 DNA follows: TGCAGTGCTAGTGCACAGGGTTTTGGCTACACCTTC.

The J gene is TRBJ2-6, the V gene TRBV5-4; a possible D gene is TRBD2 (5 bases). The germline V and J ends were trimmed by 1 base and 4 bases, with 15 bases remaining between them. The CDR3 sequence is 17 residues long. Looked up from germline, CDR1 is SGHNT and CDR2 is YYREEE (reference sequence). CDR3 loop: CASSLPESTGGANVLTF. As DNA, the CDR3 is TGTGCCAGCAGCTTGCCCGAATCCACGGGAGGGGCCAACGTCCTGACTTTC.

This clonotype was recorded many times. At one end the junction does not follow the germline gene, possibly because of a read error. V usage is TRBV5-1 and J usage is TRBJ2-7; tentative D call: TRBD1 (6 bases). Germline V lookup: CDR1 SGHRS, CDR2 YFSETQ. The CDR3 has 14 residues. CDR3 DNA: TGTGCCAGCAGCTCACTCACAGGGTCCTACGAGCAGTACTTC. This codes for CASSSLTGSYEQYF.

At least ten counts were recorded for this clonotype. V usage is TRBV3-1 and J usage is TRBJ1-1; D might be TRBD1 (5 bases). Germline V gene sequence: CDR1 LGHDT, CDR2 YNNKEL (reference sequence). The CDR3 totals 13 residues. Trimming pared 0 bases from V and 8 bases from J, leaving 10 bases between. As DNA, the CDR3 is TGTGCCAGCAGCCAAGATTTAGGGGCGGAAGCTTTCTTT. Translation: CASSQDLGAEAFF. The variable domain in full, with the rest retrieved from reference TRBV3-1 and TRBJ1-1, is DTAVSQTPKYLVTQMGNDKSIKCEQNLGHDTMYWYKQDSKKFLKIMFSYNNKELIINETVPNRFSPKSPDKAHLNLHINSLELGDSAVYFCASSQDLGAEAFFGQGTRLTVV.

This clonotype was detected ten times or more. The chain recombines TRBV20-1 with TRBJ2-1, with 7 bases aligning to TRBD2. V lost 0 bases and J lost 0; bases outside the gene matches: 2. The germline CDR1 and CDR2 sequences are DFQATT and SNEGSKA (reference sequence). The CDR3 loop spans 15 amino acids. The CDR3 nucleotides are TGCAGTGCTAGAGAGGGGGGGGGCTCCTACAATGAGCAGTTCTTC. This encodes CSAREGGGSYNEQFF.

This clonotype was recorded many times. Here the CDR3 reads CSAREGGTEAFF. Written as DNA, the CDR3 is TGCAGTGCTAGAGAAGGCGGCACTGAAGCTTTCTTT. The chain employs TRBV20-1 and TRBJ1-1, with unresolved D. Germline CDR1 and CDR2: DFQATT and SNEGSKA (reference sequence). V lost 0 bases and J 4 bases, leaving 6 bases between the germline ends. The CDR3 consists of 12 residues.

This chain links TRBV7-9 with TRBJ2-5; D not certain. Trimming stripped 5 bases from V and 4 bases from J, with 14 bases between. The CDR3 covers 14 residues. Germline V gene sequence: CDR1 SEHNR, CDR2 FQNEAQ (reference sequence). CDR3 residues: CASSDGPAGETQYF. As DNA, the CDR3 is TGTGCCAGCAGCGACGGTCCCGCTGGAGAGACCCAGTACTTC.

With regard to this clonotype: A read error may explain this, as a much larger clone is one base away. This chain connects TRBV3-1 to TRBJ1-1; D gene unclear. The CDR3 is 14 amino acids. Looked up from germline, CDR1 is LGHDT and CDR2 is YNNKEL (reference sequence). Trimming removed 4 bases from V and 1 base from J, with 10 bases in between. CDR3: CASSLLPGNTEAFF. The CDR3 DNA is TGTGCCAGCAGCCTGCTCCCGGGGAACACTGAAGCTTTCTTT. Full variable domain (missing parts from reference TRBV3-1 and TRBJ1-1): DTAVSQTPKYLVTQMGNDKSIKCEQNLGHDTMYWYKQDSKKFLKIMFSYNNKELIINETVPNRFSPKSPDKAHLNLHINSLELGDSAVYFCASSLLPGNTEAFFGQGTRLTVV.

The V gene is TRBV20-1, the J gene TRBJ1-1, with 9 bases lining up with TRBD1. This CDR3 has 13 residues. The germline V gene encodes CDR1 DFQATT and CDR2 SNEGSKA (reference sequence). V shed 3 bases and J 7 bases; nucleotides not matched to a gene: 6. The CDR3 spells CSASIGQGNEAFF. The CDR3 DNA sequence: TGCAGTGCTAGTATAGGACAGGGGAATGAAGCTTTCTTT.

This clonotype was counted many times. The chain carries TRBV30 and TRBJ1-1, with 7 bases identical to TRBD1. The CDR3 runs to 14 residues. J lost 7 bases, V lost 8 bases, and 16 bases had no gene match. Germline-derived CDR1 and CDR2 are GTSNPN and SVGIG (reference sequence). The CDR3 DNA is TGTGCCGCGGATTGGGACAGCCTTTCCGGTGAAGCTTTCTTT. Protein product: CAADWDSLSGEAFF.

The chain's CDR3 is CASSLTVEEGYTF. In DNA, the CDR3 is TGTGCCAGCAGCTTAACGGTTGAGGAGGGCTACACCTTC. The chain uses TRBV7-9 and TRBJ1-2, with D unclear. The V end was cut by 2 bases, the J end by 8 bases, with 12 bases between. The length of the CDR3 is 13 residues. Germline assignment: CDR1 SEHNR and CDR2 FQNEAQ (reference sequence).

This clonotype was recorded at least ten times. This rearrangement joins TRBV20-1 to TRBJ2-7; D unresolved. This CDR3 contains 11 residues. Trimming removed 5 bases from V and 4 bases from J, with 9 bases in between. CDR1 and CDR2 (germline): DFQATT, SNEGSKA (reference sequence). Written as DNA, the CDR3 is TGCAGTGCTGCCGGGTCATACGAGCAGTACTTC. Encoded protein: CSAAGSYEQYF.

The chain couples TRBV7-9 to TRBJ2-5; D not resolved. The V gene's germline CDR1 is SEHNR and CDR2 FQNEAQ (reference sequence). The CDR3 totals 13 residues. V dropped 4 bases and J dropped 3 bases, with 9 bases sitting between them. The CDR3 bases are TGTGCCAGCAGCTCCTTAATGGAAGAGACCCAGTACTTC. As protein: CASSSLMEETQYF.

This clonotype was seen only a few times. V gene TRBV19 combines with J gene TRBJ2-3; TRBD2 aligns across 7 bases. V dropped 1 base and J dropped 2; count of bases not matched to a gene: 6. Germline lookup yields CDR1 LNHDA and CDR2 SQIVND (reference sequence). CDR3 length: 16 amino acids. The CDR3 DNA reads TGTGCCAGTAGTATAGTCGGAGCGGGGCCCACAGATACGCAGTATTTT. It yields the protein CASSIVGAGPTDTQYF.

This clonotype has at least ten counts. The CDR3 sequence is CAWSDRQGDTEAFF. The CDR3 DNA follows: TGTGCCTGGAGTGATCGGCAGGGCGACACTGAAGCTTTCTTT. The rearrangement uses TRBV30 and TRBJ1-1; D may be TRBD1 (5 bases). V was shortened by 1 base and J by 3 bases, with 12 bases between the two germline ends. CDR1 and CDR2 from the germline V gene are GTSNPN and SVGIG (reference sequence). This CDR3 spans 14 amino acids.

This chain connects TRBV27 to TRBJ1-5; D perhaps matches TRBD1 (5 bases). This CDR3 contains 16 residues. V lost 3 bases to trimming and J lost 4 bases, with 16 bases between them. The V gene's germline CDR1 is MNHEY and CDR2 SMNVEV (reference sequence). CDR3 sequence: CASSFLGPGTNQPQHF. Here the CDR3 DNA reads TGTGCCAGCAGTTTCCTCGGACCTGGGACGAATCAGCCCCAGCATTTT.

There are many counts of this clonotype. The chain is built from TRBV12-3 or TRBV12-4 and TRBJ1-5; the D gene is possibly TRBD1 (5 bases). V gave up 5 bases and J gave up 2 bases, with 10 bases separating them. The CDR3 length is 14 residues. Here the CDR3 DNA reads TGTGCCAGCAGTCCAGGGAGGGGCAATCAGCCCCAGCATTTT. It codes for CASSPGRGNQPQHF.

This clonotype occurred a few times. The chain uses TRBV5-8 and TRBJ1-1; D ambiguous. Germline-derived CDR1 and CDR2 are SGHTS and YDEGEE. V lost 0 bases to trimming and J lost 5 bases, with 11 bases between them. This CDR3 is built from 14 residues. The CDR3 nucleotides read TGTGCCAGCAGCTTGGATCTGGGCCCAACTGAAGCTTTCTTT. It codes for CASSLDLGPTEAFF.

V gene TRBV7-9 combines with J gene TRBJ1-2; D remains ambiguous. There are 12 residues in the CDR3. Trimming removed 0 bases from V and 7 bases from J, with 6 bases in between. Germline loops: CDR1 SEHNR, CDR2 FQNEAQ (reference sequence). CDR3 coding DNA: TGTGCCAGCAGCTTAGCCGACTCTGGCTACACCTTC. It codes for CASSLADSGYTF.

This chain uses TRBV14 with TRBJ2-2; no firm D call. Trimming cost V 0 bases and J 2 bases, with 10 bases left between them. The CDR3 runs to 16 residues. The germline gives CDR1 SGHDN, CDR2 FVKESK. CDR3 sequence reads: CASSQDLPSNTGELFF. Written as DNA, the CDR3 is TGTGCCAGCAGCCAAGATCTTCCTAGTAACACCGGGGAGCTGTTTTTT.